The TCR beta chain described here comes from a study of cytomegalovirus exposure and HLA in healthy donors. Overall study results and limits: The only immune exposure information that was available was CMV serostatus. The Asian-associated ancestry cluster reportedly had fewer N-insertions than the roughly 720-donor mean in a later analysis.

13 Jbeta primers and 60 Vbeta primers were used for the PCR. Produced via immunoSEQ multiplex PCR; TCRdb's table is partial and in-frame only. The table counts around 57,000 clones; 11% lies in the top ten. The CDR3 is 14 amino acids. Trimming took 6 bases from V and 1 from J, leaving 11 bases between them. Germline V gene sequence: CDR1 SEHNR, CDR2 FQNEAQ (reference sequence). A note on this clone: Its antigen is unknown.

The chain employs TRBV7-9 and TRBJ2-3; D remains ambiguous. The sequenced material came from PBMCs. This receptor was obtained from a woman aged 50 to 60 in good health and CMV-seropositive. CDR3 in DNA: TGTGCCAGCAGTTACTATCGGGGCACAGATACGCAGTATTTT. It codes for CASSYYRGTDTQYF.